One sample yielded the 21 T cell receptor beta chains listed below, sequenced in a study of shared clonotypes between healthy human individuals. Naive CD8 cells, CD45RO-negative and positively selected for CCR7, excluded terminally differentiated effector memory CD45RA+ cells. Some clones are missing from TCRdb's copy, which holds only in-frame ones; the method was immunoSEQ multiplex PCR. The table records about 1,900,000 clones, less than 95% of them present only once. Specimen: naive CD8+ T cells sorted from blood. These receptors were collected from a man in his late teens or twenties in good health.

The genes are TRBV2 and TRBJ1-1; D unresolved. The CDR3 is made up of 15 amino acids. The ends were cut back, 2 bases at V and 6 bases at J, with 16 bases in the middle. Germline-derived CDR1 and CDR2 are SNHLY and FYNNEI. CDR3 amino acids: CASSERWTDRAEAFF. In DNA form, the CDR3 reads TGTGCCAGCAGTGAAAGGTGGACGGACCGAGCTGAAGCTTTCTTT.

The chain links TRBV18 to TRBJ1-6, with a tentative D call TRBD1 (6 bases). The V gene lost 2 bases and the J gene lost 10 bases, with 12 bases spanning the gap. Germline CDR1 KGHSH, CDR2 LQKENI. The CDR3 loop spans 14 amino acids. This CDR3 is CASSPGGRGSPLHF. For the CDR3, the DNA is TGTGCCAGCTCACCAGGGGGAAGGGGGTCACCCCTCCACTTT.

The chain combines TRBV6-5 with TRBJ2-3; TRBD1 might be the D (5 bases). The CDR3 is 13 amino acids. The germline gives CDR1 MNHEY, CDR2 SVGAGI. Trimming shortened V by 4 bases and J by 4 bases, and 9 bases separated the two germline ends. The CDR3, as DNA: TGTGCCAGCAGTTTCGACAGCTCAGATACGCAGTATTTT. Its translation is CASSFDSSDTQYF.

Concerning this clone: Other DNA sequences from this sample encode an identical CDR3 as well. CDR3 region: CASSYSTGGFYGYTF. The CDR3 DNA sequence: TGTGCCAGCAGTTACTCAACAGGGGGCTTTTATGGCTACACCTTC. V usage is TRBV6-5 and J usage is TRBJ1-2; 9 bases fit TRBD1. The V gene's germline CDR1 is MNHEY and CDR2 SVGAGI. Trimming at V came to 0 bases and at J to 5 bases, leaving 4 bases not matched to a gene. The CDR3 totals 15 residues.

This rearrangement joins TRBV7-6 to TRBJ2-7, with 12 bases matching TRBD1. CDR1 and CDR2 (germline): SGHVS, FNYEAQ. The V segment lost 0 bases and the J segment 4 bases; nucleotides outside the gene matches: 4. CDR3 length: 16 residues. CDR3 amino acids: CASSLASGQGAYEQYF. The DNA for the CDR3 is TGTGCCAGCAGCTTAGCGTCGGGACAGGGGGCGTACGAGCAGTACTTC. Full variable domain (outside the CDR3, taken from reference TRBV7-6 and TRBJ2-7): GAGVSQSPRYKVTKRGQDVALRCDPISGHVSLYWYRQALGQGPEFLTYFNYEAQQDKSGLPNDRFSAERPEGSISTLTIQRTEQRDSAMYRCASSLASGQGAYEQYFGPGTRLTVT.

The V call is TRBV27, the J call TRBJ1-6; D is undetermined. Germline CDR1 MNHEY, CDR2 SMNVEV (reference sequence). V was trimmed by 5 bases and J by 0 bases, leaving 14 bases between them. This CDR3 contains 17 residues. CDR3 nucleotides: TGTGCCAGCAGTCCCGGGCCCGGGGACTCCTATAATTCACCCCTCCACTTT. It codes for CASSPGPGDSYNSPLHF.

The CDR3 is CASSVGALNTEAFF. In DNA form, the CDR3 reads TGTGCCAGCAGTGTAGGGGCGTTGAACACTGAAGCTTTCTTT. The gene calls are TRBV27 and TRBJ1-1, with a weak D call TRBD1 (5 bases). The germline gives CDR1 MNHEY, CDR2 SMNVEV (reference sequence). CDR3 length equals 14 residues. The V end was cut by 5 bases, the J end by 0 bases, with 10 bases between.

The CDR3 sequence: CASSLERNRVNEAFF. The CDR3 DNA follows: TGTGCCAGCAGCTTAGAGAGGAACAGGGTTAACGAAGCTTTCTTT. This chain connects TRBV7-2 to TRBJ1-1, with a weak D call TRBD1 (6 bases). CDR3 length: 15 amino acids. With 1 base removed from V and 8 bases from J, the gap between germline ends came to 17 bases. Germline CDR1 SGHTA, CDR2 FQGNSA.

V and J are TRBV7-2 and TRBJ1-2; D unresolved. From germline, CDR1 is SGHTA and CDR2 FQGNSA. The V and J ends lost 5 bases and 5 bases respectively, with 15 bases between them. This CDR3 is 14 amino acids long. CDR3 bases: TGTGCCAGCAGCCCGCGTTCCGGGGATTATGGCTACACCTTC. The encoded protein is CASSPRSGDYGYTF.

The chain links TRBV2 to TRBJ1-2; D remains unclear. Germline loops: CDR1 SNHLY, CDR2 FYNNEI. Trimming stripped 6 bases from V and 8 bases from J, with 16 bases between. The CDR3 has 13 amino acids. CDR3 in amino acids: CASSPDRAPGYTF. CDR3 coding DNA: TGTGCCAGCAGCCCCGACCGGGCTCCCGGCTACACCTTC.

This clone occurred once. V usage is TRBV6-5 and J usage is TRBJ2-7, with 7 nucleotides matching TRBD1. The ends lost 5 bases at V and 2 bases at J; junction bases unmatched: 6. From germline, CDR1 is MNHEY and CDR2 SVGAGI. The length of the CDR3 is 14 residues. The CDR3 region has the DNA TGTGCCAGCAGTATGACAGGGTATGCCTACGAGCAGTACTTC. Encoded protein: CASSMTGYAYEQYF.

As regards this clone: Relative to the germline gene, one junction end is altered; a read error may explain this. This chain uses TRBV7-9 with TRBJ2-7, with D possibly TRBD2 on 5 matching bases. Germline V lookup: CDR1 SEHNR, CDR2 FQNEAQ (reference sequence). CDR3 length: 16 amino acids. Written as DNA, the CDR3 is TGTGCCAGCAGCCTAGCTCATAGTCGGCAATCCTACGAGCAGTACTTC. This sequence encodes CASSLAHSRQSYEQYF.

The chain recombines TRBV5-4 with TRBJ2-7; 7 bases align to TRBD1. The CDR3 has 14 residues. After removal of 5 bases from V and 3 bases from J, the junction contained 8 bases not matched to a gene. Germline values: CDR1 SGHNT, CDR2 YYREEE (reference sequence). CDR3 amino acids: CASRQTGFNYEQYF. For the CDR3, the DNA is TGTGCCAGCAGGCAGACAGGGTTTAACTACGAGCAGTACTTC.

This chain uses TRBV19 with TRBJ1-2; D is ambiguous. The V end was cut by 5 bases, the J end by 5 bases, with 9 bases between. The length of the CDR3 is 12 residues. Germline-derived CDR1 and CDR2 are LNHDA and SQIVND (reference sequence). DNA for the CDR3: TGTGCCAGTAGTTCGACGGGTTATGGCTACACCTTC. This translates into CASSSTGYGYTF.

The chain couples TRBV4-3 to TRBJ1-2, with D unclear. CDR1 is LGHNA and CDR2 is YSLEER in the germline V gene. The CDR3 loop spans 15 amino acids. V shed 3 bases and J shed 4 bases, with 15 bases lying between them. The CDR3 spells CASSQDAMASYGYTF. The CDR3 DNA follows: TGCGCCAGCAGCCAGGACGCGATGGCCAGCTATGGCTACACCTTC.

The chain has TRBV5-1 and TRBJ2-4, with TRBD1 matching 7 bases. V dropped 3 bases and J dropped 11; count of bases not matched to a gene: 5. The germline V gene has CDR1 SGHRS and CDR2 YFSETQ. This CDR3 spans 12 amino acids. The CDR3, as DNA: TGCGCCAGCAGCTCGACAGGGCCTTTTCAGTACTTC. Its protein product is CASSSTGPFQYF.

This clone was found a few times. Written as DNA, the CDR3 is TGCGCCACCCAGGGGGCGGATGGCTACACCTTC. This gives the protein CATQGADGYTF. This chain joins TRBV10-1 and TRBJ1-2, with 8 bases aligning to TRBD1. V shed 10 bases, J shed 6 bases, and the junction held 4 bases outside the gene matches. The CDR3 loop spans 11 amino acids. Germline CDR1 reads WNHNN; CDR2 reads SYGVQD (reference sequence).

The rearrangement uses TRBV5-6 and TRBJ2-7, with TRBD1 matching over 9 bases. CDR1 and CDR2 (germline): SGHDT, YYEEEE. The V and J ends lost 5 bases and 4 bases, in that order; junction bases with no gene match: 7. This CDR3 spans 14 amino acids. The CDR3 reads CASSGQGMRYEQYF. The CDR3 nucleotides read TGTGCCAGCAGTGGACAGGGGATGAGGTACGAGCAGTACTTC.

This sequence joins TRBV9 and TRBJ2-7; D could derive from TRBD1 or TRBD2 (5 bases each). The CDR3 loop spans 15 amino acids. Trimming shortened V by 0 bases and J by 4 bases, and 14 bases separated the two germline ends. Germline V gene lookup returns CDR1 SGDLS and CDR2 YYNGEE. The CDR3 DNA follows: TGTGCCAGCAGCGTAGGACAGACCCCGGGATACGAGCAGTACTTC. This translates into CASSVGQTPGYEQYF.

J is TRBJ2-2 and V is TRBV4-3; D tentatively reads TRBD1 or TRBD2 (6 bases each). CDR3 length equals 14 residues. Germline V gene data show CDR1 as LGHNA and CDR2 as YSLEER. V was clipped by 0 bases and J by 6 bases, with 8 bases between them. CDR3 residues: CASSQEGGPGELFF. In nucleotides, the CDR3 is TGCGCCAGCAGCCAAGAAGGGGGGCCCGGGGAGCTGTTTTTT.

The gene calls are TRBV28 and TRBJ2-5, with 7 bases aligning to TRBD2. Germline CDR1 is MDHEN and CDR2 is SYDVKM. The CDR3 extends over 16 amino acids. Trimming removed 3 bases from V and 2 bases from J; junction bases left unmatched: 9. The CDR3 DNA follows: TGTGCCAGCAGTTTTAGTCCAGCGGGGTGGCAAGAGACCCAGTACTTC. This codes for CASSFSPAGWQETQYF. Looking up the rest from reference TRBV28 and TRBJ2-5 gives the full variable domain: DVKVTQSSRYLVKRTGEKVFLECVQDMDHENMFWYRQDPGLGLRLIYFSYDVKMKEKGDIPEGYSVSREKKERFSLILESASTNQTSMYLCASSFSPAGWQETQYFGPGTRLLVL.